This T cell receptor beta chain was sequenced in a study of blood T cell repertoires in COVID-19. Overall study context: From the United States, Italy and Spain came samples of acute and convalescent COVID-19.

This CDR3 has 12 amino acids. Germline lookup yields CDR1 SQVTM and CDR2 ANQGSEA. The ends were cut back, 4 bases at V and 2 bases at J, with 9 bases in the middle. Only one count was recorded for this clone. The study recruited people aged 18 to 89 years across approximately 25 US areas. Two negative PCRs, clearance, or symptom resolution characterized the recovered Cohort 3 donors. Method: immunoSEQ multiplex PCR; TCRdb's copy keeps in-frame clones and lacks some. The table includes about 300,000 clones, around 86% detected once. The receptor's source is a woman aged 18 to 35 who had recovered from COVID-19. The chain combines TRBV29-1 with TRBJ2-7, with a tentative D call TRBD2 (5 bases). The sample was PBMCs or T cells enriched from blood (not recorded which). CDR3 residues: CSVVWETYEQYF. The CDR3 DNA reads as TGCAGCGTTGTATGGGAGACCTACGAGCAGTACTTC.